The present T cell receptor beta chain was sequenced within a study of blood T cell repertoires in COVID-19. The sample holds many counts of this clone. Clones were sequenced by immunoSEQ multiplex PCR, and TCRdb holds only the in-frame ones, with some missing. Of about 87,000 clones in the sample, roughly 84% were seen once. This CDR3 contains 15 residues. CDR1 and CDR2 from the germline V gene are SEHNR and FQNEAQ (reference sequence). V lost 1 base and J lost 8, with 14 bases in between. The source material was peripheral blood. This TCR came from a woman aged 80 or over with acute or convalescent COVID-19. The chain uses TRBV7-9 and TRBJ1-4; TRBD1 might be the D (5 bases). The CDR3 loop is CASSLVRQGGEKLFF. As DNA, the CDR3 is TGTGCCAGCAGCTTAGTCCGGCAGGGTGGCGAAAAACTGTTTTTT.